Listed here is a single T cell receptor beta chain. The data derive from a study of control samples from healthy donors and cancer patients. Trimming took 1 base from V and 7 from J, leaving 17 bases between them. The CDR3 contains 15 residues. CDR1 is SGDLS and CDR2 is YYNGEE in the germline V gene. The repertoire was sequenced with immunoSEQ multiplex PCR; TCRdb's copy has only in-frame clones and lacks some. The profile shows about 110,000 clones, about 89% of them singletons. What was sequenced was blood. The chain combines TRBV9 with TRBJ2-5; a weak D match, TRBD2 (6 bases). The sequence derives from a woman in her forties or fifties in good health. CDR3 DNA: TGTGCCAGCAGCGTACATCCTGAGGTGGGAGGGACCCAGTACTTC. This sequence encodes CASSVHPEVGGTQYF.